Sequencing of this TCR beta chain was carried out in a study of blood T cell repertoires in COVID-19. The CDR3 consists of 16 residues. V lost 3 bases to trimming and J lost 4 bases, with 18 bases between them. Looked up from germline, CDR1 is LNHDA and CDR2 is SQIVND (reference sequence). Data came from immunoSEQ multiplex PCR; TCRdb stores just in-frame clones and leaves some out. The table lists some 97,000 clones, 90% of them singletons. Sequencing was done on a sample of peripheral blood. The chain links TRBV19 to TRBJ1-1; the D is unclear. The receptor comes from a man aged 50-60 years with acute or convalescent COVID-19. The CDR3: CASSMALKLIATEAFF. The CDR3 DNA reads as TGTGCCAGTAGTATGGCGTTAAAACTAATTGCCACTGAAGCTTTCTTT.